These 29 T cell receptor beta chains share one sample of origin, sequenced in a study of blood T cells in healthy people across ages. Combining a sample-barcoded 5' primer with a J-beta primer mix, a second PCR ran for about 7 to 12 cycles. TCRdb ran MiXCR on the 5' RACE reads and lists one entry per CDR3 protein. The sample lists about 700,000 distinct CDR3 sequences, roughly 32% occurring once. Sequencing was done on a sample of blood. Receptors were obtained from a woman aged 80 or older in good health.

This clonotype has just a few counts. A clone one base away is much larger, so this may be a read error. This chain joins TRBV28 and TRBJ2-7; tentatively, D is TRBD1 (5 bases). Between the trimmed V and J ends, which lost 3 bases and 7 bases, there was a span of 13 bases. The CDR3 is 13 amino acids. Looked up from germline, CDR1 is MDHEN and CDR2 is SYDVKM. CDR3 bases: TGTGCCAGCAGTTTCAGGCCGGACAATGAGCAGTACTTC. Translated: CASSFRPDNEQYF.

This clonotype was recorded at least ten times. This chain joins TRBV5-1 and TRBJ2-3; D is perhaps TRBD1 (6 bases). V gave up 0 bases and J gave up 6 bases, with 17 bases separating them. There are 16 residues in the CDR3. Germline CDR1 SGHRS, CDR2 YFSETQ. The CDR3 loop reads CASSLGDTLDSDTQYF. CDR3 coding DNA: TGCGCCAGCAGCTTGGGGGACACATTGGATTCGGATACGCAGTATTTT.

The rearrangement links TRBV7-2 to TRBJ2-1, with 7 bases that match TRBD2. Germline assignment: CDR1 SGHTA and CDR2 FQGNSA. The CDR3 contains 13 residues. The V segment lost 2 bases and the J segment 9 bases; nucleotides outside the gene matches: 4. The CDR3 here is CASSLMPGGEQFF. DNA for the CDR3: TGTGCCAGCAGCTTAATGCCGGGGGGTGAGCAGTTCTTC.

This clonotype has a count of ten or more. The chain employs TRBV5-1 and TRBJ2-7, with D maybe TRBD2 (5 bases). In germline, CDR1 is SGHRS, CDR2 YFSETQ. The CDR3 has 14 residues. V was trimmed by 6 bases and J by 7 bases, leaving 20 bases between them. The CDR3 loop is CASTPTGITGEQYF. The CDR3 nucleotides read TGCGCCAGCACCCCGACGGGAATCACGGGGGAGCAGTACTTC.

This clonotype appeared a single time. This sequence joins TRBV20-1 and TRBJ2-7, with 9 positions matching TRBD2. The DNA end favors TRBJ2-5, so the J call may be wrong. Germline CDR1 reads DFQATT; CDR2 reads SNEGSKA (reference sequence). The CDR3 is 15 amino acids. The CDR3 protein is CSAQRTSETVETQYF. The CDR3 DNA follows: TGCAGTGCACAACGGACTAGCGAGACTGTAGAGACCCAGTACTTC.

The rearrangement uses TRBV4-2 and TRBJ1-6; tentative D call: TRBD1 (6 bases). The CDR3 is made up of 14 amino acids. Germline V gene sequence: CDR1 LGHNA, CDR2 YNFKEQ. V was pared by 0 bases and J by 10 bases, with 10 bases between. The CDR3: CASSQDGDTSPLHF. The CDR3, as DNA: TGTGCCAGCAGCCAAGATGGGGACACCTCACCCCTCCACTTT.

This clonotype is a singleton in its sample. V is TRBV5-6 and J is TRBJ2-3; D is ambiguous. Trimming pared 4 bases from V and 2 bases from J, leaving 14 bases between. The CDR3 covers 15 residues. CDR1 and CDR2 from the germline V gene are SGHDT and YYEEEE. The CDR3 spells CASSVRLEYTDTQYF. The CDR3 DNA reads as TGTGCCAGCAGCGTGAGGCTAGAATACACAGATACGCAGTATTTT.

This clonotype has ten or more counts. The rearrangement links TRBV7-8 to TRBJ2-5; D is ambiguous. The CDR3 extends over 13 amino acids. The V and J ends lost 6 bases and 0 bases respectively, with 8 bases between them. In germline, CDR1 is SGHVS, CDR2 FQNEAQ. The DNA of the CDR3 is TGTGCCAGCAGTCTAAAGTACCAAGAGACCCAGTACTTC. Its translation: CASSLKYQETQYF.

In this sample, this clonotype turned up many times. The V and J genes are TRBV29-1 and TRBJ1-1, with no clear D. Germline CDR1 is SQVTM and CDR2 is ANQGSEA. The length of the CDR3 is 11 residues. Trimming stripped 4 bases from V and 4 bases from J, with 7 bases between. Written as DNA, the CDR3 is TGCAGCGTTGGTCTAGGCACTGAAGCTTTCTTT. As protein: CSVGLGTEAFF.

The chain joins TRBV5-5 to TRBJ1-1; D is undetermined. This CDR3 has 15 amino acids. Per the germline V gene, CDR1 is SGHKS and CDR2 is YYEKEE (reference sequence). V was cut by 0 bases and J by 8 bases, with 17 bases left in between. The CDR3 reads CASSLVGGVRVEAFF. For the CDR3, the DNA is TGTGCCAGCAGCTTGGTTGGCGGGGTTCGGGTCGAAGCTTTCTTT.

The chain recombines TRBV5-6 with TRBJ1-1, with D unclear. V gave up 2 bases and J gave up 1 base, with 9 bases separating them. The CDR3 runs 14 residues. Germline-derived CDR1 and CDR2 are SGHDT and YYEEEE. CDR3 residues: CASSLVGRNTEAFF. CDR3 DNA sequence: TGTGCCAGCAGCTTAGTCGGGAGGAACACTGAAGCTTTCTTT.

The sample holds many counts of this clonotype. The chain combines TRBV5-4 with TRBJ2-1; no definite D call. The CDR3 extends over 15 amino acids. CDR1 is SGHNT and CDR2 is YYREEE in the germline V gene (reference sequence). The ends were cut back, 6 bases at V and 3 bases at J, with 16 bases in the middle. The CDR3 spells CASTIIGRLYNEQFF. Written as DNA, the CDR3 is TGTGCCAGCACCATAATTGGTCGACTCTACAATGAGCAGTTCTTC.

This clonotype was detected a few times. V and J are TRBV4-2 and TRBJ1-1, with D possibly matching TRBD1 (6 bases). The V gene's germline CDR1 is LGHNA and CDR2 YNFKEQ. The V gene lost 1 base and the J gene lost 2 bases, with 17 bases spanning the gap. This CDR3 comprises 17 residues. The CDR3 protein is CASSQAPLTGSNTEAFF. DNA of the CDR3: TGTGCCAGCAGCCAAGCCCCCCTGACAGGATCAAACACTGAAGCTTTCTTT.

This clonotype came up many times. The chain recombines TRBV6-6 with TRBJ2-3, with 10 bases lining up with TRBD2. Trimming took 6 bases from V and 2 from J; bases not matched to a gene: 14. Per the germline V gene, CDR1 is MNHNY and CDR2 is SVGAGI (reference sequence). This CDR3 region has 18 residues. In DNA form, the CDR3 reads TGTGCCAGCAGCTACCTGCTGGCTAGCGGGGGTAACACAGATACGCAGTATTTT. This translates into CASSYLLASGGNTDTQYF.

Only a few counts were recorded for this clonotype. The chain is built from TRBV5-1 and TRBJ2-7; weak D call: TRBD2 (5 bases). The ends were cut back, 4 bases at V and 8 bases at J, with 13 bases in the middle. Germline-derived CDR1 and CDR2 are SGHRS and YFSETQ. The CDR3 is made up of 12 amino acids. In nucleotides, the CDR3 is TGCGCCAGCAGCGCGGGCCTCTCCAAGCAGTACTTC. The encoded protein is CASSAGLSKQYF. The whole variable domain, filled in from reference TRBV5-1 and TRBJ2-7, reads KAGVTQTPRYLIKTRGQQVTLSCSPISGHRSVSWYQQTPGQGLQFLFEYFSETQRNKGNFPGRFSGRQFSNSRSEMNVSTLELGDSALYLCASSAGLSKQYFGPGTRLTVT.

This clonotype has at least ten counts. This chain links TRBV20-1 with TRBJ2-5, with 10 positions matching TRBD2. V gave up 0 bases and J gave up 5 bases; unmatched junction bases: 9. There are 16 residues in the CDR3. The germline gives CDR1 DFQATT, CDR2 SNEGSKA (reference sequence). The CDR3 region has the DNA TGCAGTGCTAGAGATTTGTTAGCGGGGGGTGGCGAGACCCAGTACTTC. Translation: CSARDLLAGGGETQYF.

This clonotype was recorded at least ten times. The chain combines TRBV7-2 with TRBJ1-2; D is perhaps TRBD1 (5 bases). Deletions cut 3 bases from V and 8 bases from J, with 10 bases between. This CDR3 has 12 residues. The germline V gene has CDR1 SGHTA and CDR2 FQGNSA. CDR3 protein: CASSFTGGGYTF. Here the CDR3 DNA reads TGTGCCAGCAGCTTTACAGGCGGCGGCTACACCTTC. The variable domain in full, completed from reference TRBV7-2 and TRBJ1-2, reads GAGVSQSPSNKVTEKGKDVELRCDPISGHTALYWYRQSLGQGLEFLIYFQGNSAPDKSGLPSDRFSAERTGGSVSTLTIQRTQQEDSAVYLCASSFTGGGYTFGSGTRLTVV.

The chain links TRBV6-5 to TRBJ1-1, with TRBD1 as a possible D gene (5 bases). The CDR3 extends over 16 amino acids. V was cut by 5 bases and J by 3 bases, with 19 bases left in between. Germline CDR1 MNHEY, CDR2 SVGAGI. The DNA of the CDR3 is TGTGCCAGCAGTAGGGGTCCGGGGAGGTGGGACACTGAAGCTTTCTTT. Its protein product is CASSRGPGRWDTEAFF.

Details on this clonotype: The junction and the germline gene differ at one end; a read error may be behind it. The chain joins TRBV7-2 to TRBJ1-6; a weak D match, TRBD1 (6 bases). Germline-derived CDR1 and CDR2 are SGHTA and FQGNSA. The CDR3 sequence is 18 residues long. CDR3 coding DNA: TGTGCCAGCAGCTCCAGGGGCCCCTGGAGCTCCTATAATTCATCCCTCCACTTT. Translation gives CASSSRGPWSSYNSSLHF.

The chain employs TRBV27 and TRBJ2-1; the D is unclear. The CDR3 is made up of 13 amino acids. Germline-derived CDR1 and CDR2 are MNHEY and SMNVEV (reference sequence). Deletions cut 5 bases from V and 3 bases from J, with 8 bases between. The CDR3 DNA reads TGTGCCAGCAGTGACTCGCACTACAATGAGCAGTTCTTC. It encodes CASSDSHYNEQFF.

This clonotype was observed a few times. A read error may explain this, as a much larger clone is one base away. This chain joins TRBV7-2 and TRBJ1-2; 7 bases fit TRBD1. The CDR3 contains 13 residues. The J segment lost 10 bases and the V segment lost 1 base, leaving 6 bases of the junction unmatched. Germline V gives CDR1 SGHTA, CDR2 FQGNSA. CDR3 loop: CASSLETGNDYTF. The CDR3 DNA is TGTGCCAGCAGCTTAGAGACAGGGAATGACTACACCTTC.

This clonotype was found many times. The CDR3 region is CASSFSGGAGTDTQYF. DNA for the CDR3: TGTGCCAGCAGTTTCAGCGGGGGGGCTGGCACAGATACGCAGTATTTT. This chain uses TRBV6-2 or TRBV6-3 with TRBJ2-3; the match to TRBD2 covers 10 bases. The CDR3 is made up of 16 amino acids. The J segment lost 1 base and the V segment lost 4 bases, leaving 5 bases of the junction unmatched. Germline V gene data show CDR1 as MNHEY and CDR2 as SVGEGT.

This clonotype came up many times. The CDR3 sequence is CASSQDTGAYEQYF. The CDR3 region has the DNA TGCGCCAGCAGCCAAGATACAGGAGCCTACGAGCAGTACTTC. The chain has TRBV4-1 and TRBJ2-7, with D perhaps TRBD1 (5 bases). This CDR3 contains 14 residues. V lost 0 bases and J lost 2, with 8 bases in between. From germline, CDR1 is MGHRA and CDR2 YSYEKL.

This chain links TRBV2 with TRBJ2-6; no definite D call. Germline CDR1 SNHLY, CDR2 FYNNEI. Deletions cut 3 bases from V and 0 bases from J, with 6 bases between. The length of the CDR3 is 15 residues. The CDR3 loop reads CASSDSGSGANVLTF. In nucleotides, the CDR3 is TGTGCCAGCAGTGACTCGGGCTCTGGGGCCAACGTCCTGACTTTC.

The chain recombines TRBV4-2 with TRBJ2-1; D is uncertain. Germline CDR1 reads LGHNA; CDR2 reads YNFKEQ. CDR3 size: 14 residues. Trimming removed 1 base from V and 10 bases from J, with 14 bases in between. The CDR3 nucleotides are TGTGCCAGCAGCCAAGTAGGGCCTTCCTACGAGCAGTTCTTC. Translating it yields CASSQVGPSYEQFF.

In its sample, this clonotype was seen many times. The CDR3 nucleotides read TGCAGTGCTAGGGCAGAAGAGACCCAGTACTTC. This codes for CSARAEETQYF. The chain combines TRBV20-1 with TRBJ2-5; D is unresolved. CDR3 length: 11 amino acids. CDR1 DFQATT and CDR2 SNEGSKA come from the germline V gene (reference sequence). The V end was cut by 3 bases, the J end by 3 bases, with 5 bases between.

The CDR3 bases are TGTGCCAGCAGTGGGACTAGCGGGACCTTCGGGGAGCTGTTTTTT. Amino acid sequence: CASSGTSGTFGELFF. The genes are TRBV27 and TRBJ2-2; 13 positions match TRBD2. Germline loops: CDR1 MNHEY, CDR2 SMNVEV (reference sequence). V was clipped by 5 bases and J by 7 bases; unmatched bases: 4. The CDR3 loop spans 15 amino acids.

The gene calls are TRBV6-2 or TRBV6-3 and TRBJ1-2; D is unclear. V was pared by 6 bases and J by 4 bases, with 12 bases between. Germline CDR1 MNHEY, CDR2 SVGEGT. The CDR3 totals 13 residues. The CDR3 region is CASRPDTIYGYTF. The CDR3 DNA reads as TGTGCCAGCAGACCCGACACAATCTATGGCTACACCTTC.

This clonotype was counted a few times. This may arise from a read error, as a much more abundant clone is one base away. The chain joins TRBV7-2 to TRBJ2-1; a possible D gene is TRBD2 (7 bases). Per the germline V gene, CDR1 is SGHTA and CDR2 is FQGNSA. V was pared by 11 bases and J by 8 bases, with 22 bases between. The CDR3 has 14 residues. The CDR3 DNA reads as TGTGCCTCGAGGGCGGGGGCTTATTCCGATGAGCAGTTCTTC. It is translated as CASRAGAYSDEQFF.